These 17 T cell receptor beta chains were sequenced from one sample in a study of T-cell reconstitution after alpha-beta-depleted transplantation in children. As it was prepared, the TCRbeta library received unique molecular identifiers. TCRdb re-analysed the PCR reads in MiXCR, keeping a single row per CDR3 protein. This table holds 360,000 or so distinct CDR3 sequences, about a fifth found once. Sequenced material: PBMCs from the stem cell graft donor, taken from the stem cell graft. Receptor source: a human donor who donated a stem cell graft to a child with acute myeloid leukemia.

The table lists this clonotype with many counts. The V gene is TRBV20-1, the J gene TRBJ2-7, with unresolved D. The V gene's germline CDR1 is DFQATT and CDR2 SNEGSKA (reference sequence). V lost 6 bases and J 0 bases, leaving 18 bases between the germline ends. The CDR3 is made up of 15 amino acids. CDR3 protein: CSARRDQLRSYEQYF. DNA of the CDR3: TGCAGTGCCCGGCGTGACCAGCTTCGCTCCTACGAGCAGTACTTC.

In its sample, this clonotype was seen a few times. CDR3 residues: CASSLNFGNTEAFF. The CDR3 DNA reads as TGTGCCAGCAGCCTCAATTTTGGGAACACTGAAGCTTTCTTT. The V gene is TRBV12-3 or TRBV12-4, the J gene TRBJ1-1; no definite D call. Trimming shortened V by 6 bases and J by 1 base, and 12 bases separated the two germline ends. The length of the CDR3 is 14 residues.

Here the CDR3 reads CASSGRRAPDTQYF. In DNA, the CDR3 is TGTGCCAGCAGCGGGCGGAGGGCCCCAGATACGCAGTATTTT. This chain uses TRBV7-9 with TRBJ2-3, with a weak D call TRBD2 (6 bases). This CDR3 comprises 14 residues. Germline V gene sequence: CDR1 SEHNR, CDR2 FQNEAQ (reference sequence). The V and J ends lost 5 bases and 4 bases respectively, with 13 bases between them.

This clonotype was found once. CDR3 in amino acids: CASSVLGPCPAFF. The CDR3 region has the DNA TGCGCCAGCAGTGTTCTTGGACCGTGCCCAGCTTTCTTT. The rearrangement links TRBV10-2 to TRBJ1-1; unclear D gene. Between the trimmed V and J ends, which lost 4 bases and 10 bases, there was a span of 16 bases. This CDR3 has 13 amino acids. Germline CDR1 WSHSY, CDR2 SAAADI.

The chain joins TRBV12-3 or TRBV12-4 to TRBJ1-6; D is ambiguous. The CDR3 covers 15 residues. Trimming shortened V by 7 bases and J by 9 bases, and 19 bases separated the two germline ends. The DNA of the CDR3 is TGTGCCAGCACCCGTGTTTCGGGGTTTGGTTCACCCCTCCACTTT. Translation: CASTRVSGFGSPLHF.

This clonotype was recorded at least ten times. The V and J genes are TRBV20-1 and TRBJ2-1; perhaps D is TRBD1 or TRBD2 (6 bases each). This CDR3 region has 13 residues. V shed 5 bases and J shed 4 bases, with 12 bases lying between them. The V gene's germline CDR1 is DFQATT and CDR2 SNEGSKA (reference sequence). The CDR3 DNA follows: TGCAGTGCTCTAGGGGGAGGATACAATGAGCAGTTCTTC. It is translated as CSALGGGYNEQFF.

At least ten counts were recorded for this clonotype. CDR3: CSASLVGSYNEQFF. In DNA, the CDR3 is TGCAGTGCTAGCCTGGTGGGGTCATACAATGAGCAGTTCTTC. The chain links TRBV20-1 to TRBJ2-1, with D uncertain. Per germline, CDR1 DFQATT and CDR2 SNEGSKA (reference sequence). Between the trimmed V and J ends, which lost 3 bases and 4 bases, there was a span of 13 bases. The CDR3 length is 14 residues.

The chain employs TRBV20-1 and TRBJ2-5, with 13 bases that match TRBD2. The V and J ends lost 6 bases and 7 bases, in that order; junction bases with no gene match: 11. The germline gives CDR1 DFQATT, CDR2 SNEGSKA (reference sequence). This CDR3 is built from 15 residues. DNA for the CDR3: TGCAGTGCCAGTGATACTAGCGGGAGGGCCGGGACCCAGTACTTC. It yields the protein CSASDTSGRAGTQYF.

The rearrangement uses TRBV7-2 and TRBJ2-7; D tentatively reads TRBD1 or TRBD2 (5 bases each). CDR3 size: 14 residues. Germline CDR1 reads SGHTA; CDR2 reads FQGNSA. The ends were cut back, 0 bases at V and 3 bases at J, with 9 bases in the middle. CDR3 DNA sequence: TGTGCCAGCAGCTTAGCAGGGGACGGCTACGAGCAGTACTTC. This codes for CASSLAGDGYEQYF.

This clonotype has a single count. The chain combines TRBV6-2 or TRBV6-3 with TRBJ2-5; the D gene is possibly TRBD2 (5 bases). V shed 2 bases and J shed 5 bases, with 9 bases lying between them. Germline V CDR1 and CDR2: MNHEY, SVGEGT. The CDR3 is made up of 13 amino acids. CDR3 amino acids: CASSYTRSETQYF. DNA of the CDR3: TGTGCCAGCAGTTACACTAGGTCGGAGACCCAGTACTTC.

The chain couples TRBV15 to TRBJ1-5, with no clear D. Germline CDR1 and CDR2: LNHNV and YYDKDF (reference sequence). V shed 0 bases and J shed 2 bases, with 8 bases lying between them. The CDR3 totals 15 residues. The CDR3 DNA reads as TGTGCCACCAGCAGAGATTCCGCTGGCAATCAGCCCCAGCATTTT. This sequence encodes CATSRDSAGNQPQHF.

This clonotype was detected ten times or more. The DNA for the CDR3 is TGTGCCAGCAGTACAGCCGGGACAGCCTACGAGCAGTACTTC. Translated: CASSTAGTAYEQYF. V and J are TRBV12-3 or TRBV12-4 and TRBJ2-7, with 7 bases fitting TRBD1. The V gene end was trimmed by 5 bases and the J gene end by 2 bases; junction bases not matched to a gene: 6. This CDR3 has 14 residues.

This clonotype was counted only a few times. The chain employs TRBV6-1 and TRBJ2-7, with 9 bases matching TRBD2. V gave up 4 bases and J gave up 5 bases; unmatched junction bases: 6. This CDR3 has 14 residues. In germline, CDR1 is MNHNS, CDR2 SASEGT. CDR3: CASSVSGRNHEQYF. The CDR3 DNA reads as TGTGCCAGCAGTGTTAGCGGGAGAAACCACGAGCAGTACTTC.

This clonotype was counted between two and nine times. DNA of the CDR3: TGTGCCAGCAGTCCTGTTAGTAGCAGTTTAAATGAGCAGTTCTTC. It yields the protein CASSPVSSSLNEQFF. The J gene is TRBJ2-1, the V gene TRBV12-3 or TRBV12-4; D remains ambiguous. V lost 5 bases and J lost 7, with 18 bases in between. The CDR3 has 15 residues.

This clonotype was found many times. This rearrangement joins TRBV29-1 to TRBJ2-3; D is unresolved. V lost 3 bases to trimming and J lost 5 bases, with 12 bases between them. The V gene's germline CDR1 is SQVTM and CDR2 ANQGSEA. The CDR3 consists of 13 residues. CDR3 residues: CSVEAFHRDTQYF. Here the CDR3 DNA reads TGCAGCGTTGAGGCGTTTCACCGAGATACGCAGTATTTT.

This chain joins TRBV19 and TRBJ2-1, with TRBD1 matching over 10 bases. Germline CDR1 reads LNHDA; CDR2 reads SQIVND (reference sequence). The CDR3 loop spans 16 amino acids. The junction had 10 bases not matched to a gene; V was cut back by 4 bases and J by 7 bases. DNA of the CDR3: TGTGCCAGTAGTACACGGGACAGGGGTTTGAGGAATGAGCAGTTCTTC. Its translation is CASSTRDRGLRNEQFF.

There are a few counts of this clonotype. The genes are TRBV20-1 and TRBJ2-7; TRBD2 matches at 12 bases. The germline CDR1 and CDR2 sequences are DFQATT and SNEGSKA (reference sequence). The CDR3 has 15 amino acids. V dropped 3 bases and J dropped 0; count of bases not matched to a gene: 3. CDR3 residues: CSASQLAGGSYEQYF. The CDR3 nucleotides read TGCAGTGCTAGCCAACTAGCGGGAGGCTCCTACGAGCAGTACTTC.